Presented here are 20 T cell receptor beta chains from one specimen sequenced in a study of response to subunit inactivated influenza vaccine. TCRdb reanalysed the RT-PCR reads using MiXCR and keeps one entry per CDR3 protein. The sample includes roughly 620,000 distinct CDR3 sequences, about 11% seen only once; the top ten take approximately 9.9%. In addition, the sample was reused for a study of T cells expressing NK-cell markers. Per that study: TCR beta cDNA was generated via 5'RACE template switching incorporating UMIs.

Sequencing was performed on PBMCs from blood, taken on the day of vaccination. The receptors were sampled from a man in his forties or fifties who received an inactivated influenza vaccine.

This clonotype turned up a few times. The CDR3 spells CASRQGAWEQFF. In DNA, the CDR3 is TGTGCCAGCCGCCAGGGGGCTTGGGAGCAGTTCTTC. V is TRBV28 and J is TRBJ2-1, with TRBD1 matching 8 bases. This CDR3 comprises 12 residues. With 8 bases clipped from V and 10 bases from J, the junction kept 7 bases outside the gene matches. Germline CDR1 and CDR2: MDHEN and SYDVKM. The full variable domain, in which reference TRBV28 and TRBJ2-1 provide the parts outside the CDR3, is DVKVTQSSRYLVKRTGEKVFLECVQDMDHENMFWYRQDPGLGLRLIYFSYDVKMKEKGDIPEGYSVSREKKERFSLILESASTNQTSMYLCASRQGAWEQFFGPGTRLTVL.

In this sample, this clonotype turned up a few times. The rearrangement joins TRBV11-2 to TRBJ2-1, with D unclear. The CDR3 is 13 amino acids. Trimming pared 7 bases from V and 9 bases from J, leaving 16 bases between. Germline V gene lookup returns CDR1 SGHAT and CDR2 FQNNGV. CDR3 sequence: CASTIQRVVEQFF. CDR3 sequence (DNA): TGTGCCAGCACCATTCAAAGGGTAGTTGAGCAGTTCTTC. Full variable domain (remainder filled in from reference TRBV11-2 and TRBJ2-1): EAGVAQSPRYKIIEKRQSVAFWCNPISGHATLYWYQQILGQGPKLLIQFQNNGVVDDSQLPKDRFSAERLKGVDSTLKIQPAKLEDSAVYLCASTIQRVVEQFFGPGTRLTVL.

This clonotype has just a few counts. The chain couples TRBV4-3 to TRBJ1-2, with D hard to call. V was shortened by 1 base and J by 13 bases, with 16 bases between the two germline ends. The germline CDR1 and CDR2 sequences are LGHNA and YSLEER. The CDR3 covers 13 residues. CDR3 nucleotides: TGCGCCAGCAGCCAAGTACCTGACCGAAAGCTCACCTTC. Its translation: CASSQVPDRKLTF.

The V gene is TRBV3-1, the J gene TRBJ2-1; D possibly corresponds to TRBD2 (6 bases). The CDR3 is 15 residues long. Germline lookup yields CDR1 LGHDT and CDR2 YNNKEL (reference sequence). Trimming stripped 0 bases from V and 11 bases from J, with 17 bases between. DNA for the CDR3: TGTGCCAGCAGCCAAGATCCAATAGGGCGGGAAAAGCAGTTCTTC. Translated, it gives CASSQDPIGREKQFF.

In its sample, this clonotype was seen many times. The chain couples TRBV20-1 to TRBJ2-7, with D perhaps being TRBD1 or TRBD2 (6 bases each). This CDR3 comprises 15 residues. The V gene's germline CDR1 is DFQATT and CDR2 SNEGSKA (reference sequence). Trimming removed 4 bases from V and 0 bases from J, with 16 bases in between. CDR3 DNA: TGCAGTGCTATTCTCTTAGCGGACAGCTCCTACGAGCAGTACTTC. This sequence encodes CSAILLADSSYEQYF.

This clonotype was picked up many times. The genes are TRBV29-1 and TRBJ2-7; D is uncertain. CDR3 length: 12 residues. The germline CDR1 and CDR2 sequences are SQVTM and ANQGSEA. Trimming stripped 3 bases from V and 7 bases from J, with 13 bases between. The CDR3 loop reads CSVEPSLGEQYF. Here the CDR3 DNA reads TGCAGCGTTGAGCCTAGTCTTGGAGAGCAGTACTTC.

The chain carries TRBV10-2 and TRBJ2-1, with D possibly TRBD2 on 6 matching bases. V lost 4 bases, J lost 2 bases, and 12 bases lay in between. The CDR3 runs 15 residues. CDR1 and CDR2 (germline): WSHSY, SAAADI. CDR3 bases: TGCGCCAGCAGTGTAGGGACTGAAGCCTACAATGAGCAGTTCTTC. This encodes CASSVGTEAYNEQFF.

This clonotype was counted between two and nine times. The J gene is TRBJ2-1, the V gene TRBV5-6, with 7 bases lining up with TRBD1. The CDR3 is 14 amino acids. V dropped 4 bases and J dropped 13; count of bases not matched to a gene: 14. CDR1 and CDR2 from the germline V gene are SGHDT and YYEEEE. CDR3 region: CASSLRDSSVTQFF. The CDR3 nucleotides read TGTGCCAGCAGCCTACGGGACAGCTCGGTGACACAGTTCTTC.

This clonotype was recorded a few times. The chain combines TRBV6-2 or TRBV6-3 with TRBJ1-2, with D perhaps matching TRBD1 (6 bases). The CDR3 is 13 amino acids. Germline CDR1 is MNHEY and CDR2 is SVGEGT. The V gene lost 9 bases and the J gene lost 13 bases, with 24 bases spanning the gap. The CDR3 loop reads CASQDSGVRAVTF. DNA of the CDR3: TGTGCCAGTCAGGACAGCGGCGTTCGAGCGGTCACCTTC.

This clonotype was observed a handful of times. DNA for the CDR3: TGTGCCAGCAGCTTAGGGGAGACTAGCGAGACTCCCTACACAGATACGCAGTATTTT. Translation: CASSLGETSETPYTDTQYF. The chain links TRBV5-4 to TRBJ2-3; 8 nucleotides align to TRBD2. Germline V gene lookup returns CDR1 SGHNT and CDR2 YYREEE (reference sequence). This CDR3 has 19 residues. J gave up 2 bases and V 2 bases, and 16 bases lay outside the gene matches.

This clonotype was seen a handful of times. This chain connects TRBV29-1 to TRBJ2-1; 8 bases map to TRBD2. Trimming took 6 bases from V and 4 from J; bases not matched to a gene: 2. Germline CDR1 is SQVTM and CDR2 is ANQGSEA. There are 12 residues in the CDR3. This CDR3 reads CSVQRGYNEQFF. The DNA for the CDR3 is TGCAGCGTACAGCGGGGGTACAATGAGCAGTTCTTC.

The CDR3 sequence: CSARRVRDSGELFF. As DNA, the CDR3 is TGCAGTGCTAGAAGGGTTCGAGACTCCGGGGAGCTGTTTTTT. The chain joins TRBV20-1 to TRBJ2-2; D not certain. CDR3 length: 14 amino acids. Germline V gene data show CDR1 as DFQATT and CDR2 as SNEGSKA (reference sequence). Between the trimmed V and J ends, which lost 2 bases and 6 bases, there was a span of 13 bases.

The table lists this clonotype with a few counts. One end of the junction does not line up with germline, which may come from a read error. This chain joins TRBV3-1 and TRBJ2-7; perhaps D is TRBD1 or TRBD2 (5 bases each). The germline CDR1 and CDR2 sequences are LGHDT and YNNKEL (reference sequence). The length of the CDR3 is 13 residues. The CDR3 sequence: CASSQGTLLVSVF. The CDR3 region has the DNA TGTGCCAGCAGCCAGGGGACCTTACTAGTCTCCGTCTTC.

Many counts were recorded for this clonotype. This chain uses TRBV10-2 with TRBJ2-1; D could derive from TRBD1 or TRBD2 (6 bases each). V gave up 8 bases and J gave up 3 bases, with 14 bases separating them. CDR1 and CDR2 (germline): WSHSY, SAAADI. CDR3 length equals 14 residues. The CDR3 region has the DNA TGCGCCAGCGGGGGGCTAGCGAGCTACAATGAGCAGTTCTTC. Translated: CASGGLASYNEQFF.

V is TRBV28 and J is TRBJ2-3, with 11 bases matching TRBD2. There are 18 residues in the CDR3. In germline, CDR1 is MDHEN, CDR2 SYDVKM. The V segment lost 5 bases and the J segment 3 bases; nucleotides outside the gene matches: 13. The DNA of the CDR3 is TGTGCCAGCAGTGGGACTAGCGGTACCTTTGGGATAACAGATACGCAGTATTTT. Translation: CASSGTSGTFGITDTQYF.

In its sample, this clonotype was seen a few times. J is TRBJ2-2 and V is TRBV4-3; the D is unclear. The CDR3 contains 17 residues. Trimming removed 0 bases from V and 4 bases from J, with 15 bases in between. Per the germline V gene, CDR1 is LGHNA and CDR2 is YSLEER. As DNA, the CDR3 is TGCGCCAGCAGCCAAGATCTCCCAGGACGACCCACCGGGGAGCTGTTTTTT. Its protein is CASSQDLPGRPTGELFF.

This clonotype was detected a few times. This chain joins TRBV4-2 and TRBJ2-2, with D hard to call. Per germline, CDR1 LGHNA and CDR2 YNFKEQ. The CDR3 covers 19 residues. Trimming took off 0 bases at V and 0 bases at J, with 17 bases between the two ends. CDR3 region: CASSQDIGRPFANTGELFF. The CDR3 DNA follows: TGTGCCAGCAGCCAAGACATAGGCAGGCCCTTCGCGAACACCGGGGAGCTGTTTTTT.

This clonotype has a count of ten or more. This chain uses TRBV28 with TRBJ2-6; D possibly uses TRBD1 or TRBD2 (5 bases each). The CDR3 extends over 13 amino acids. Germline V lookup: CDR1 MDHEN, CDR2 SYDVKM. V dropped 6 bases and J dropped 6 bases, with 9 bases sitting between them. CDR3 coding DNA: TGTGCCAGCAGATACGGGACGGCCAACGTCCTGACTTTC. Protein: CASRYGTANVLTF.

This clonotype was observed a few times. This chain links TRBV2 with TRBJ1-1, with D perhaps TRBD1 (6 bases). The CDR3 loop spans 13 amino acids. Trimming removed 5 bases at V and 2 bases at J, with 9 bases between. Germline CDR1 is SNHLY and CDR2 is FYNNEI. The CDR3 nucleotides are TGTGCCAGCAGTTACAGGGACAACACTGAAGCTTTCTTT. This translates into CASSYRDNTEAFF.

The table lists this clonotype with a few counts. The J gene is TRBJ2-1, the V gene TRBV9; the D is unclear. V was shortened by 3 bases and J by 8 bases, with 18 bases between the two germline ends. Germline-derived CDR1 and CDR2 are SGDLS and YYNGEE. This CDR3 comprises 15 residues. CDR3 sequence reads: CASSAGPHGADEQFF. The CDR3 nucleotides read TGTGCCAGCAGCGCCGGGCCCCACGGCGCCGATGAGCAGTTCTTC.